The subject of this entry is one T cell receptor beta chain. The antigen remains undetermined. A single base separates this from a much larger clone, so it may be a read error. Germline V lookup: CDR1 LNHDA, CDR2 SQIVND (reference sequence). CDR3 length: 12 residues. With 10 bases removed from V and 8 bases from J, the gap between germline ends came to 17 bases. Time point indicated: newly diagnosed GD, antithyroid drugs for less than 3 months. Extracted RNA from PBMCs served as the source of the TCR library. Peripheral blood, at nine milliliters, went into EDTA tubes. CDR3 regions were amplified by Arm-PCR using iRepertoire HTBI primers to build TCR beta libraries. TCRdb recomputed calls from the multiplex PCR reads with MiXCR, one row per CDR3 protein. The sample shows approximately 250,000 distinct CDR3 sequences, around 18% of them seen only once. This entry is derived from a study of regulatory T cells in long-lasting Graves disease.

Study conclusions and caveats: Examination was confined to peripheral blood, excluding thyroid tissue.

Sequenced material: peripheral blood mononuclear cells (PBMCs), taken at new diagnosis, from a patient treated with antithyroid drugs. This chain connects TRBV19 to TRBJ1-2; TRBD1 might be the D (5 bases). The receptor was isolated from a female donor with Graves disease. DNA of the CDR3: TGTGCCAATAGCAGGGAGGGAGGAGGCTACACCTTC. It yields the protein CANSREGGGYTF.